A single sample gave rise to the 9 T cell receptor beta chains below, sequenced in a study of T cells after yellow fever vaccination. TCRdb redid the calling of the 5' RACE reads with MiXCR, one entry per CDR3 protein. The repertoire consists of tens of thousands of distinct CDR3 sequences, with around 5.2% occurring once and the leading ten covering 15% to 20%. The sequenced sample was PBMCs, either bulk or a sorted T-cell subset (CD4+, CD8+, memory, or dextramer-sorted; not recorded which), obtained roughly 47 days after the first yellow fever vaccination. These receptors were taken from a man aged 18 to 30 who received the YFV17D yellow fever vaccine.

There are many counts of this clonotype. The J gene is TRBJ1-1, the V gene TRBV20-1; D possibly corresponds to TRBD1 (6 bases). V lost 7 bases and J 4 bases, leaving 13 bases between the germline ends. Germline CDR1 is DFQATT and CDR2 is SNEGSKA (reference sequence). This CDR3 is 12 amino acids long. CDR3 amino acids: CSVNPGVTEAFF. The CDR3 DNA follows: TGCAGTGTAAACCCAGGGGTCACTGAAGCTTTCTTT.

The sample holds many counts of this clonotype. The rearrangement joins TRBV20-1 to TRBJ1-5, with TRBD1 matching over 7 bases. CDR3 length equals 13 residues. CDR1 and CDR2 from the germline V gene are DFQATT and SNEGSKA (reference sequence). Trimming took 6 bases from V and 5 from J; bases not matched to a gene: 7. CDR3 DNA sequence: TGCAGTGCCAGTGACAGGGCGGATCAGCCCCAGCATTTT. Translation gives CSASDRADQPQHF.

This clonotype was recorded at least ten times. This chain uses TRBV18 with TRBJ1-5, with TRBD1 as a possible D gene (5 bases). Trimming shortened V by 3 bases and J by 13 bases, and 16 bases separated the two germline ends. This CDR3 has 13 amino acids. From germline, CDR1 is KGHSH and CDR2 LQKENI. The CDR3 region has the DNA TGTGCCAGCTCACCCCCTGCAGGAGGGGTACAGCATTTT. It encodes CASSPPAGGVQHF.

This clonotype showed up many times. The chain has TRBV10-3 and TRBJ1-5; TRBD1 might be the D (6 bases). The CDR3 covers 16 residues. Germline V lookup: CDR1 ENHRY, CDR2 SYGVKD. Trimming took 3 bases from V and 3 from J, leaving 15 bases between them. The CDR3 DNA reads TGTGCCATCAGTGATTTGGGGGGGGCTACCAATCAGCCCCAGCATTTT. Protein sequence: CAISDLGGATNQPQHF.

At least ten counts were recorded for this clonotype. The V and J genes are TRBV5-4 and TRBJ2-2; TRBD2 matches 8 bases. Germline CDR1 is SGHNT and CDR2 is YYREEE (reference sequence). Losses at the gene ends were 4 bases for V and 5 bases for J; bases not matched to a gene: 7. CDR3 length: 15 residues. CDR3 in DNA: TGTGCCAGCAGCCCGAGGACTAGCCTAACCGGGGAGCTGTTTTTT. It translates to CASSPRTSLTGELFF.

This clonotype was seen at least ten times. J is TRBJ1-5 and V is TRBV20-1; D gene unclear. CDR1 and CDR2 (germline): DFQATT, SNEGSKA (reference sequence). Trimming removed 0 bases from V and 11 bases from J, with 11 bases in between. The CDR3 totals 12 residues. CDR3 region: CSARDGTVSQHF. As DNA, the CDR3 is TGCAGTGCTAGAGATGGAACCGTCTCCCAGCATTTT.

At least ten counts were recorded for this clonotype. The CDR3 region has the DNA TGTGCCAGCAGTCTGAAGTGGGGTAGCTCCTACGAGCAGTACGTC. It codes for CASSLKWGSSYEQYV. The chain carries TRBV6-2 or TRBV6-3 and TRBJ2-7; D unclear. Germline CDR1 MNHEY, CDR2 SVGEGT. V lost 5 bases, J lost 0 bases, and 14 bases lay in between. The CDR3 totals 15 residues.

This clonotype was seen many times. The V call is TRBV2, the J call TRBJ2-2; D is tentatively TRBD1 or TRBD2 (5 bases each). Trimming shortened V by 5 bases and J by 2 bases, and 12 bases separated the two germline ends. This CDR3 spans 15 amino acids. Germline lookup yields CDR1 SNHLY and CDR2 FYNNEI. DNA of the CDR3: TGTGCCAGCAGTTATGGGACCGCCAACACCGGGGAGCTGTTTTTT. This gives the protein CASSYGTANTGELFF. The entire variable domain, with the rest obtained from reference TRBV2 and TRBJ2-2, is as follows: EPEVTQTPSHQVTQMGQEVILRCVPISNHLYFYWYRQILGQKVEFLVSFYNNEISEKSEIFDDQFSVERPDGSNFTLKIRSTKLEDSAMYFCASSYGTANTGELFFGEGSRLTVL.

The sample holds many counts of this clonotype. The rearrangement links TRBV20-1 to TRBJ2-1; 11 positions match TRBD1. The CDR3 length is 13 residues. CDR1 is DFQATT, CDR2 SNEGSKA, per germline (reference sequence). Trimming removed 3 bases from V and 7 bases from J; junction bases left unmatched: 2. CDR3 nucleotide sequence: TGCAGTGCTAGGGGGACAGGGGGTAATGAGCAGTTCTTC. Translation gives CSARGTGGNEQFF.